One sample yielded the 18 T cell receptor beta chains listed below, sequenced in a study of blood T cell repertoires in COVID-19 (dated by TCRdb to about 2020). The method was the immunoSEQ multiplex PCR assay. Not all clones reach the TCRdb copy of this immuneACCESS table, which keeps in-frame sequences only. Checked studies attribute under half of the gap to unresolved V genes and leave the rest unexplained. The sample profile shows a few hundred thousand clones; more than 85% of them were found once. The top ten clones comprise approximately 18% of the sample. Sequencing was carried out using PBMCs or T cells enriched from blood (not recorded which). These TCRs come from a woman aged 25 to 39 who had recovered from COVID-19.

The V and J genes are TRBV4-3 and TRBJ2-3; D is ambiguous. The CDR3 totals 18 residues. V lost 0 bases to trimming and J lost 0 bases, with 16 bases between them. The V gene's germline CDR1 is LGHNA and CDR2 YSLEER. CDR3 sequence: CASSQDLLAAPSTDTQYF. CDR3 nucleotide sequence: TGCGCCAGCAGCCAAGATTTGTTGGCGGCTCCTAGCACAGATACGCAGTATTTT.

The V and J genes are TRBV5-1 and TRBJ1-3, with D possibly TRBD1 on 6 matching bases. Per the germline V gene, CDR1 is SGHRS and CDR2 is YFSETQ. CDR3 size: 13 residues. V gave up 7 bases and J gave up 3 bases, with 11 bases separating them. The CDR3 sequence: CASATDSGNTIYF. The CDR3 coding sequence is TGCGCCAGCGCGACGGACAGTGGAAACACCATATATTTT.

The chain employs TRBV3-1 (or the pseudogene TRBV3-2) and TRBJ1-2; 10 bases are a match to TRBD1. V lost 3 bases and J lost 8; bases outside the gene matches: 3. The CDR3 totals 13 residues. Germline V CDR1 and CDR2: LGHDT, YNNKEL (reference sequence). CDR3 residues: CASSQGTGEGYTF. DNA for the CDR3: TGTGCCAGCAGCCAGGGGACAGGGGAAGGCTACACCTTC.

The CDR3 DNA reads TGTGCCAGCGGATCAGCCGGGACAGCCTACAATGAGCAGTTCTTC. Encoded protein: CASGSAGTAYNEQFF. The chain joins TRBV28 to TRBJ2-1, with 7 positions matching TRBD1. Trimming cost V 8 bases and J 2 bases; bases outside gene matches: 9. Germline V gene data show CDR1 as MDHEN and CDR2 as SYDVKM. This CDR3 contains 15 residues.

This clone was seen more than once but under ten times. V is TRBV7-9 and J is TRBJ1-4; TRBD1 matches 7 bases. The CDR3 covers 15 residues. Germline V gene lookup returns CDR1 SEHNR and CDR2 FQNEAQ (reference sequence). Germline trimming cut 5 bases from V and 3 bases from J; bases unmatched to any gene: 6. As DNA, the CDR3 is TGTGCCAGCAGCCCCCGGGACAGCCCTAATGAAAAACTGTTTTTT. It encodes CASSPRDSPNEKLFF.

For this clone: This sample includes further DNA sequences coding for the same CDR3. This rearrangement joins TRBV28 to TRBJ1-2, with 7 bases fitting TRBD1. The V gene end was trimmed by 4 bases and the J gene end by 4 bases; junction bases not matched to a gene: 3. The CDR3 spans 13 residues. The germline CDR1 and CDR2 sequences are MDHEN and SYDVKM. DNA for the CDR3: TGTGCCAGCAGTTCGACAGGGCGCTATGGCTACACCTTC. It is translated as CASSSTGRYGYTF.

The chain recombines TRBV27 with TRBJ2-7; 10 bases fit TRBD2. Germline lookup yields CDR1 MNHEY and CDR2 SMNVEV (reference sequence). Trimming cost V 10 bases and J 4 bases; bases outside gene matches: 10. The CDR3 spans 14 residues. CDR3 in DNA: TGTGCCATCCCCCCGACTAGCGGGTGTTACGAGCAGTACTTC. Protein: CAIPPTSGCYEQYF.

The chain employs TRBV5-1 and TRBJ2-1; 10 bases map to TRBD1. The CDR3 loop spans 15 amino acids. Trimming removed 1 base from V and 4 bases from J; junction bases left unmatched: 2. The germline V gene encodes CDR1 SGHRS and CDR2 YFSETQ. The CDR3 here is CASSLSGQGYNEQFF. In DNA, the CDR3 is TGCGCCAGCAGCTTGTCGGGACAGGGGTACAATGAGCAGTTCTTC.

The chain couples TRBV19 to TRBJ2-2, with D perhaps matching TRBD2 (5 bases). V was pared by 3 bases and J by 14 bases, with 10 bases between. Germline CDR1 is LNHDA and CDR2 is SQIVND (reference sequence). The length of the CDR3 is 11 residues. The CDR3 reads CASSMRVGLFF. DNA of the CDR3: TGTGCCAGTAGTATGAGGGTCGGTCTGTTTTTT.

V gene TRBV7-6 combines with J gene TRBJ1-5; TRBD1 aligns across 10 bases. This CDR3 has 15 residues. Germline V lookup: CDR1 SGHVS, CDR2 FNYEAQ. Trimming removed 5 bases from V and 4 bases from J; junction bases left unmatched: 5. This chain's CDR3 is CASSVGTGVNQPQHF. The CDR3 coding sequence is TGTGCCAGCAGCGTCGGGACAGGGGTTAATCAGCCCCAGCATTTT.

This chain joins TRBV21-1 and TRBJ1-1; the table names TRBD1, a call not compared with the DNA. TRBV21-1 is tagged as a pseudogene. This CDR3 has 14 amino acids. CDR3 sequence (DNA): TGTGCCAGCAGGACACCGACAGGGAACACTGAAGCTTTCTTT. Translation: CASRTPTGNTEAFF.

CDR3 sequence: CASSIGAGKPQHF. The DNA for the CDR3 is TGTGCCAGCAGCATAGGGGCCGGCAAGCCCCAGCATTTT. The V and J genes are TRBV9 and TRBJ1-5; tentatively, D is TRBD1 (5 bases). The germline V gene has CDR1 SGDLS and CDR2 YYNGEE. The CDR3 covers 13 residues. V was shortened by 4 bases and J by 8 bases, with 13 bases between the two germline ends.

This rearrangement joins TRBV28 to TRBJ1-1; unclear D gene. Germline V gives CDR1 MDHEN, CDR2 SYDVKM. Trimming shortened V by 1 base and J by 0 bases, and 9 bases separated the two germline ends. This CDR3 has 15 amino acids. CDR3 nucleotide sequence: TGTGCCAGCAGTTTATCTAGGTTCATGAACACTGAAGCTTTCTTT. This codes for CASSLSRFMNTEAFF.

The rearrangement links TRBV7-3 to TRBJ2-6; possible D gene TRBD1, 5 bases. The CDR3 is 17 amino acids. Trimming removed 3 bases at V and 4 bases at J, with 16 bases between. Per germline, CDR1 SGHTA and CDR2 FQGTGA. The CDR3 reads CASSFQGTLAGANVLTF. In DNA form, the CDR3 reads TGTGCCAGCAGCTTCCAGGGAACGTTAGCCGGGGCCAACGTCCTGACTTTC.

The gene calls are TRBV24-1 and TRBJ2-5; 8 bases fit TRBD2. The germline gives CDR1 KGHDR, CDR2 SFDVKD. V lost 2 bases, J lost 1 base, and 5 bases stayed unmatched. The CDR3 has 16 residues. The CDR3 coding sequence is TGTGCCACCAGTGATTCTGGACTAGCAGTCCAAGAGACCCAGTACTTC. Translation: CATSDSGLAVQETQYF.

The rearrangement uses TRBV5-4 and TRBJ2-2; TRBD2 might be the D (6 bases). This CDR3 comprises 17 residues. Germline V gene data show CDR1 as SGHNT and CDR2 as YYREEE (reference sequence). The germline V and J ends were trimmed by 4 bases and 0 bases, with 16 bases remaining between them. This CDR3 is CASSGASGLPNTGELFF. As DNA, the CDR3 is TGTGCCAGCAGCGGGGCAAGCGGACTACCGAACACCGGGGAGCTGTTTTTT. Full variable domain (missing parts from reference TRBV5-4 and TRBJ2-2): ETGVTQSPTHLIKTRGQQVTLRCSSQSGHNTVSWYQQALGQGPQFIFQYYREEENGRGNFPPRFSGLQFPNYSSELNVNALELDDSALYLCASSGASGLPNTGELFFGEGSRLTVL.

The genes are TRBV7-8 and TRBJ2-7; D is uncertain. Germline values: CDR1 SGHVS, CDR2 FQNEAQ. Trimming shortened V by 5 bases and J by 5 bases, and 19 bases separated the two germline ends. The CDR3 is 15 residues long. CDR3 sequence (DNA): TGTGCCAGCAGCCCACTCTATATACCCGCCAACGAGCAGTACTTC. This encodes CASSPLYIPANEQYF.

CDR3 residues: CAWSVSVTQYF. The CDR3 DNA follows: TGTGCCTGGAGTGTGTCGGTGACCCAGTACTTC. The V call is TRBV30, the J call TRBJ2-5; D is undetermined. CDR3 length equals 11 residues. Germline CDR1 GTSNPN, CDR2 SVGIG (reference sequence). Trimming took off 0 bases at V and 7 bases at J, with 6 bases between the two ends.